Listed below are T cell receptor beta chains from one sample, sequenced in a study of T cells in Graves' hyperthyroidism and ophthalmopathy. TCRdb re-analysed the multiplex PCR reads in MiXCR, keeping a single row per CDR3 protein. The sample lists roughly 600,000 distinct CDR3 sequences, around 15% occurring once. The material sequenced was blood. The receptors come from a woman between 50 and 59 years old with Graves' ophthalmopathy. CDR3s include the opening cysteine and the closing phenylalanine or tryptophan. D genes are given only for firm matches. A row's size may be missing; if present it is once, few, many or a size class.

>15|TRBJ1-1|NA|NA|TRBV9
TGTGCCAGCAGCAAAATCGGGACTGGGCCATCGGAAGCTTTCTTT
CASSKIGTGPSEAFF
>12|TRBJ1-1|NA|few|TRBV20-1
TGCAGTGCTAGGGGGGTGAACACTGAAGCTTTCTTT
CSARGVNTEAFF
>11|TRBJ1-1|NA|few|TRBV15
TGTGCCACCAGCAAGAATACTGAAGCTTTCTTT
CATSKNTEAFF
>17|TRBJ2-1|NA|many|TRBV28
TGTGCCAGCAGCCCCCCGCGAGGTGTGGGACCTGGTTCTGGGCAGTTCTTC
CASSPPRGVGPGSGQFF
>16|TRBJ2-1|NA|few|TRBV20-1
TGCAGTGCTAGAGATCTTGGGGGGAGCTCCTACAATGAGCAGTTCTTC
CSARDLGGSSYNEQFF
>15|TRBJ2-7|TRBD1|many|TRBV7-3
TGTGCCAGCAGCAAACAGGGGGCGCCCAGCTACGAGCAGTACTTC
CASSKQGAPSYEQYF
>15|TRBJ2-1|NA|many|TRBV5-1
TGTGCCAGCAGTTTAGTCACTAGCAGCTACAATGAGCAGTTCTTC
CASSLVTSSYNEQFF
>14|TRBJ1-5|NA|many|TRBV6-2/TRBV6-3
TGTGCCAGCAGTTCTAGGACAGAAAATCAGCCCCAGCATTTT
CASSSRTENQPQHF
>16|TRBJ2-7|TRBD2|many|TRBV20-1
TGCAGTGCTAGAGGGACTAGCGGGAGGGCCCCCTACGAGCAGTACTTC
CSARGTSGRAPYEQYF
>17|TRBJ2-3|TRBD2|many|TRBV7-2
TGTGCCAGCAGCTTAGACCTACTAGCGGGAGAGGTAGATACGCAGTATTTT
CASSLDLLAGEVDTQYF
>12|TRBJ1-1|NA|many|TRBV28
TGTGCCAGCAGCTTAATGAACACTGAAGCTTTCTTT
CASSLMNTEAFF
>16|TRBJ2-5|TRBD2|NA|TRBV27
TGTGCCAGCAGTAGGACTAGCGGGAGCGTTTGGGAGACCCAGTACTTC
CASSRTSGSVWETQYF
>16|TRBJ2-3|TRBD1|many|TRBV10-3
TGTGCCATCAGTACGAGTGGGGGACAGGTCGGCGATACGCAGTATTTT
CAISTSGGQVGDTQYF
>15|TRBJ2-7|TRBD2|many|TRBV7-2
TGTGCCAGCAGCCGCGTCGGGGCGAGCGGGAGCGAGCAGTACTTC
CASSRVGASGSEQYF
>14|TRBJ2-2|NA|many|TRBV30
TGTGCCTGGAGTGGGGTGGGTGGCACCGGGGAGCTGTTTTTT
CAWSGVGGTGELFF
>15|TRBJ1-1|NA|many|TRBV27
TGTGCCAGCAGCCGCCTCTGGACGCAGAACACTGAAGCTTTCTTT
CASSRLWTQNTEAFF
>15|TRBJ2-3|TRBD2|NA|TRBV18
TGTGCCAGCTGGAAGACTAGCGGGAGCCGAGATACGCAGTATTTT
CASWKTSGSRDTQYF
>15|TRBJ2-1|TRBD2|NA|TRBV18
TGTGCCAGCTCACCCGACGGGAGGGCCAGGAATGAGCAGTTCTTC
CASSPDGRARNEQFF
>18|TRBJ2-2|NA|few|TRBV6-1
TGTGCCAGCAGTCCGATTTCCCGGTTTGGCCTGACGGCCGGGGAGCTGTTTTTT
CASSPISRFGLTAGELFF
>13|TRBJ2-7|NA|many|TRBV7-3
TGTGCCAGCAGCTTATTTGACTACGGCGAGCAGTACTTC
CASSLFDYGEQYF
>17|TRBJ2-1|NA|few|TRBV7-9
TGTGCCAGCAGCTTAGTTCTCGGACTAAAAACCTACAATGAGCAGTTCTTC
CASSLVLGLKTYNEQFF
>15|TRBJ2-7|TRBD1|many|TRBV6-2/TRBV6-3
TGTGCCAGCAGTTGGACAGGGAGGATCTCCTACGAGCAGTACTTC
CASSWTGRISYEQYF
>15|TRBJ1-4|TRBD1|many|TRBV20-1
TGCAGTGCTAGTTACTCCGGGACAGGGGGTGAAAAACTGTTTTTT
CSASYSGTGGEKLFF
>13|TRBJ1-2|NA|few|TRBV9
TGTGCCAGCAGCGTAGGTTCGCATTATGGCTACACCTTC
CASSVGSHYGYTF
>15|TRBJ2-7|TRBD1|many|TRBV6-1
TGTGCCAGCAGTGTGGGACAGACCCTAGCCTACGAGCAGTACTTC
CASSVGQTLAYEQYF
>17|TRBJ1-5|TRBD1|many|TRBV28
TGTGCCAGCAGTTTTGGACAGGGGGCCGCCTTCAATCAGCCCCAGCATTTT
CASSFGQGAAFNQPQHF
>14|TRBJ1-4|NA|NA|TRBV24-1
TGTGCCACCAGTGCGGTGGGGGAGGGTGAAAAACTGTTTTTT
CATSAVGEGEKLFF
>17|TRBJ2-1|TRBD2|few|TRBV15
TGTGCCACCAGCAGAGGACTAGCGGGAGGTTCCTACAATGAGCAGTTCTTC
CATSRGLAGGSYNEQFF
>19|TRBJ1-2|NA|NA|TRBV20-1
TGCAGTGCTAGACCCCGGACAACGGAGCGACATGATCCTAACTATGGCTACACCTTC
CSARPRTTERHDPNYGYTF
>14|TRBJ1-2|NA|many|TRBV28
TGTGCCAGCAGTAGCCTCGGTGAAAGCTATGGCTACACCTTC
CASSSLGESYGYTF
>14|TRBJ2-1|NA|NA|TRBV7-9
TGTGCCAGCAGCTCTACGGGGACCAACAATGAGCAGTTCTTC
CASSSTGTNNEQFF
>14|TRBJ1-6|TRBD1|many|TRBV27
TGTGCCAGCAGTCCACAGGGGCGTGATTCACCCCTCCACTTT
CASSPQGRDSPLHF